This TCR beta chain is drawn from a study of blood T cells in healthy people across ages. Findings and caveats of the study: As age increased, TCR beta diversity per million T cells fell in a roughly linear fashion.

At least 6 million PBMCs were isolated per sample. Sample-barcoded 5' priming and a J-beta primer mix drove a second PCR of roughly 7 to 11 cycles. Each of the cDNA molecules was tagged by a template-switch adaptor with 12 random nucleotides. TCRdb re-called the 5' RACE reads with MiXCR, one entry per CDR3 protein. The sample has under 1,000,000 distinct CDR3 sequences, roughly 34% seen once. This clonotype occurred many times. Its target is not known. CDR3 length equals 15 residues. Germline loops: CDR1 DFQATT, CDR2 SNEGSKA (reference sequence). V dropped 1 base and J dropped 0; count of bases not matched to a gene: 3.

What was sequenced was blood. The clonotype was recovered from a man aged 18-30 years in good health. This chain connects TRBV20-1 to TRBJ2-1; 7 bases are a match to TRBD2. CDR3 DNA: TGCAGTGCTAGAGGGGGGAGGGGCTCCTACAATGAGCAGTTCTTC. It specifies CSARGGRGSYNEQFF.